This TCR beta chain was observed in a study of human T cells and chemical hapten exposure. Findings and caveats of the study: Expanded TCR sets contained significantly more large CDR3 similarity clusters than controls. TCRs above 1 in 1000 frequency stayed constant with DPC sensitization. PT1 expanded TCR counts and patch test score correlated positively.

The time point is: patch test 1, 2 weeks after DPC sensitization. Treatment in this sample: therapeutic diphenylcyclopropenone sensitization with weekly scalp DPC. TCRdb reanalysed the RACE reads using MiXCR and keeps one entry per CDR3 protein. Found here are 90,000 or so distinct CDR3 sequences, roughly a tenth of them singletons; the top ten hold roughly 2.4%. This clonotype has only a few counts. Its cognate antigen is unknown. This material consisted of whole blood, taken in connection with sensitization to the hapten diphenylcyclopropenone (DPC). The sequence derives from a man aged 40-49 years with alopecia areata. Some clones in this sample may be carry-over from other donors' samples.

Here the CDR3 DNA reads TGTGCCAGCAGCCCCTACGGCGGGGCGGAAGAACATACGCAGTATTTT. Protein sequence: CASSPYGGAEEHTQYF. The rearrangement joins TRBV5-8 to TRBJ2-3, with D perhaps matching TRBD2 (6 bases). The CDR3 spans 16 residues. With 4 bases removed from V and 7 bases from J, the gap between germline ends came to 22 bases. Germline-derived CDR1 and CDR2 are SGHTS and YDEGEE.